The present TCR beta chain was sequenced within a study of T cells in localized non-small cell lung cancer (dated by TCRdb to about 2020). In terms of the full investigation: The study examined T cell repertoires in roughly 240 patients with early-stage NSCLC and compared tumors with uninvolved tumor-adjacent lungs. Of the NSCLC patients, about 130 were male and some 97 were female, and the mean age was approximately 66 years. All 250 or so NSCLC patients in the cohort were treatment-naive and had localized lung tumors that were resected.

CDR1 and CDR2 are drawn from the germline V gene: MGHRA, YSYEKL. V and J are truncated by 3 bases and 5 bases respectively, leaving an intervening sequence of 10 bases. From cysteine to phenylalanine, the CDR3 is 13 amino acids long. Only the CDR3 region is kept as DNA, spanning 39 bases read in frame from base 1. At diagnosis, peripheral blood, uninvolved tumor-adjacent lung and tumor were collected and were preserved as a mix of fresh-frozen and FFPE material. The paper as a whole reports these results and caveats: Since the design was exploratory, TCR variables were selected using unadjusted p-values with no false-discovery rate correction. Higher T cell density in blood was associated with longer overall survival, whereas higher clonality in adjacent lung was associated with shorter survival. A median of 57 of the top 100 tumor clones turned up in the paired uninvolved adjacent lung, and 25 to 30 of those clones also ranked among the top 100 of that same adjacent lung. Uninvolved tumor-adjacent lung showed the highest T cell clonality, higher than tumor, which suggests more focused antigenic responses in the uninvolved tumor-adjacent lung. Because multi-region sequencing of the tumors was not done, intratumor heterogeneity could not be ruled out.

The immunoSEQ Assay was used to sequence TCR beta CDR3 regions from DNA. Per the original workflow: To compute T cell density, TCR beta template counts were normalized to usable DNA, which was estimated by amplifying housekeeping genes. Richness was estimated using the preseqR package, with extrapolation to 400,000 templates for PBMC samples and to 120,000 templates for tissue samples. Clonality was defined as one minus Pielou's evenness. Tissue-enriched TCRs were identified through differential abundance testing performed on productive amino-acid clonotypes, with a minimum total count of 5 and an alpha of 0.1. The Jaccard Index and the Morisita Overlap Index were used to measure how much the repertoires overlapped between compartments. GLIPH clustered TCR beta CDR3s with public tetramer-defined viral CDR3s; viral motifs required at least three viral sequences plus V-gene enrichment. Not all clones reach the TCRdb copy of this immuneACCESS table, which keeps in-frame sequences only. Checked studies attribute under half of the gap to unresolved V genes and leave the rest unexplained. That table furnishes V, J and clone size, whereas the DNA furnished D and trimming. The sample table lists about 13,000 clones, roughly 27% of them with a count of one. 7.2% of the sample is taken by the ten largest.

This clone appeared a few times. It has no known antigen specificity. No base quality information exists; no much larger clone differs at one position. The sequencing here drew on lung tumor tissue, taken before any cancer treatment. The chain joins TRBV4-1 to TRBJ1-1, with no confident D gene call. The origin of this receptor is a female donor over 55 with stage I lung adenocarcinoma. The nucleotides are TGCGCCAGCAGCCAGGACTTGATAACTGAAGCTTTCTTT. This is translated as CASSQDLITEAFF.